A selection of T cell receptor beta chains follows, all from one sample in a study of T cell repertoires in cytomegalovirus infection. TCRdb re-called the reads through MiXCR, storing one row per CDR3 protein. The sample has roughly 990,000 distinct CDR3 sequences; approximately 30% are singletons. These receptors have no known antigen. Sequenced material: cultured CD8+ T cells from PBMCs, taken from culture after CMV antigen stimulation. These receptors all stem from a human donor in good health (CMV status not recorded). Some clones in this sample may be carry-over from other donors' samples. Each CDR3 is given with its conserved first and last residue. D genes are given only for firm matches. Clone size is shown for a subset of rows, as once, few, many or a class of expanded clone.

j_call | v_call | cdr3_length | d_call | clone_size | cdr3_aa | cdr3_nt
TRBJ1-2 | TRBV7-9 | 12 | NA | few | CASGRGSDGYTF | TGTGCCAGTGGCCGGGGCAGCGATGGCTACACCTTC
TRBJ2-1 | TRBV19 | 15 | TRBD2 | NA | CASSSIGGKRDEQFF | TGTGCCAGTAGTTCGATCGGGGGGAAGCGGGATGAGCAGTTCTTC
TRBJ1-5 | TRBV13 | 13 | NA | few | CASSPRAGQPQHF | TGTGCCAGCAGCCCCCGAGCGGGACAGCCCCAGCATTTT
TRBJ1-1 | TRBV12-3/TRBV12-4 | 14 | NA | few | CASSSSGLNTEAFF | TGTGCCAGCAGTTCTTCAGGATTGAACACTGAAGCTTTCTTT
TRBJ2-7 | TRBV28 | 12 | TRBD1 | NA | CARGEQGNEQYF | TGTGCCAGGGGGGAACAGGGGAACGAGCAGTACTTC
TRBJ2-1 | TRBV5-4 | 15 | TRBD1 | NA | CASSFWDSPYNEQFF | TGTGCCAGCAGCTTTTGGGACAGTCCTTACAATGAGCAGTTCTTC
TRBJ2-3 | TRBV12-3/TRBV12-4 | 9 | NA | NA | CANSYRDGF | TGTGCCAACAGCTACCGGGACGGATTT
TRBJ2-3 | TRBV6-1 | 15 | TRBD1 | NA | CASSEGDRHTDTQYF | TGTGCCAGCAGTGAGGGGGACAGACACACAGATACGCAGTATTTT
TRBJ2-1 | TRBV20-1 | 17 | TRBD2 | NA | CSASELAGGGSIDEQFF | TGCAGTGCTAGTGAACTAGCGGGGGGGGGTAGTATCGATGAGCAGTTCTTC
TRBJ1-1 | TRBV6-1 | 16 | TRBD1 | many | CASTRGTGLTDTEAFF | TGTGCCAGCACCCGCGGGACAGGGCTTACGGACACTGAAGCTTTCTTT
TRBJ1-1 | TRBV7-6 | 15 | TRBD1 | few | CASSSPGQGRTEAFF | TGTGCCAGCAGCTCTCCGGGACAGGGTAGGACTGAAGCTTTCTTT
TRBJ1-1 | TRBV7-2 | 18 | NA | many | CASPKQLYREGVNTEAFF | TGTGCCAGCCCCAAGCAGCTTTACAGGGAGGGTGTGAACACTGAAGCTTTCTTT
TRBJ2-1 | TRBV20-1 | 15 | NA | NA | CSASPGWSSYNEQFF | TGCAGTGCTAGTCCGGGGTGGAGCTCCTACAATGAGCAGTTCTTC
TRBJ2-7 | TRBV13 | 14 | NA | NA | CASSLGRKIYEQYF | TGTGCCAGCAGCTTAGGACGGAAAATCTACGAGCAGTACTTC
TRBJ1-2 | TRBV7-9 | 12 | NA | few | CASSSGAKGYTF | TGTGCCAGCAGCTCGGGGGCGAAGGGCTACACCTTC
TRBJ2-3 | TRBV6-2/TRBV6-3 | 14 | NA | few | CASSSGQPTDTQYF | TGTGCCAGCAGTTCGGGACAACCCACAGATACGCAGTATTTT
TRBJ2-1 | TRBV7-2 | 15 | NA | NA | CASSSRDRLFNEQFF | TGTGCCAGCAGCTCCCGGGACCGATTGTTTAATGAGCAGTTCTTC
TRBJ2-3 | TRBV6-5 | 16 | NA | NA | CASSYPGRGQKDTQYF | TGTGCCAGCAGTTACCCGGGACGGGGGCAGAAAGATACGCAGTATTTT
TRBJ2-4 | TRBV7-9 | 15 | TRBD1 | NA | CASSLALDRYYIQYF | TGTGCCAGCAGCTTAGCTCTGGACAGGTACTATATTCAGTACTTC
TRBJ1-6 | TRBV6-5 | 16 | NA | NA | CASSYSWVAAGSPLHF | TGTGCCAGCAGTTACTCGTGGGTTGCCGCTGGTTCACCCCTCCACTTT
TRBJ1-1 | TRBV4-1 | 16 | NA | NA | CASSHEFLGVGNEAFF | TGCGCCAGCAGCCATGAATTCTTGGGGGTTGGTAATGAAGCTTTCTTT
TRBJ2-5 | TRBV12-3/TRBV12-4 | 16 | NA | many | CASWGGRGRYQETQYF | TGTGCCAGCTGGGGGGGACGGGGGCGATACCAAGAGACCCAGTACTTC
TRBJ1-1 | TRBV27 | 14 | NA | few | CASNYPGMNTEAFF | TGTGCCAGCAATTACCCGGGAATGAACACTGAAGCTTTCTTT
TRBJ2-2 | TRBV7-8 | 13 | TRBD2 | few | CAGSRGGDGELFF | TGTGCCGGCTCGCGGGGGGGGGACGGGGAGCTGTTTTTT
TRBJ1-1 | TRBV6-5 | 15 | NA | few | CASSYDPDRSAEAFF | TGTGCCAGCAGTTACGATCCCGACAGGTCGGCTGAAGCTTTCTTT
TRBJ1-5 | TRBV5-5 | 16 | TRBD1 | NA | CASSSGTGSLNQPQHF | TGTGCCAGCAGCTCGGGGACAGGGAGTTTGAATCAGCCCCAGCATTTT
TRBJ1-4 | TRBV7-9 | 13 | NA | few | CASKDATNEKLFF | TGTGCCAGCAAAGATGCAACTAATGAAAAACTGTTTTTT